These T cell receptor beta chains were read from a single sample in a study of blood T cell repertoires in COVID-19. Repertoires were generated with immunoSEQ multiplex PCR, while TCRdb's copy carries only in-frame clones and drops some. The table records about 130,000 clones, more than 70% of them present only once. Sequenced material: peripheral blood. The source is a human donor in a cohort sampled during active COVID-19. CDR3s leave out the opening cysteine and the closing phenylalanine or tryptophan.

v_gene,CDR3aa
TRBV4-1,ASSQDMQINYGYT
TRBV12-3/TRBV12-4,ASSRTGELF
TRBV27,ASSPGTTHPSTDTQY
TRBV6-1,ASSDRRGNTGELF
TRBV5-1,ASSLENSGVGTGELF
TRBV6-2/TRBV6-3,ASSFTGQGAGGYT
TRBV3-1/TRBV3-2,ASSQDWSSGVSRSYEQY
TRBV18,ASSPFSRDTEAF
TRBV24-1,AITEPSTDTQY
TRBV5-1,ASSDQGQVYGYT
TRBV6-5,ASSRDSNNSPLH
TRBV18,ASSPLGQGTGLAGTGELF
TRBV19,ASIRGCGDPLPTNEKLF
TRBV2,ASSPGTGSGGYT
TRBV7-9,ASSPVRGPRGGYT
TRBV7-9,ASSTGVTNTEAF
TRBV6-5,ASTPSTGPGELF
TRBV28,ASTGVGQGALSEAF
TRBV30,ASLRGGSWDEQF
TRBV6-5,ASSSTGHPTDTQY
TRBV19,ASSIGMGGSGNTIY
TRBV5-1,ASSLNSGTVYEQY
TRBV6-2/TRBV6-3,ASSYRTSGSRSEQF
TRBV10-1,ASSESKHLGADTQY
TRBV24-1,ATRSGRREKDTGELF
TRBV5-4,ASSFERESTEAF
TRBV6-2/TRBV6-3,ASSYERGYT
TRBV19,ANRSLGQAGTEAF
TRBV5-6,ASSLVDRRQSREDTIY
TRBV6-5,ASTWGGSHNEQF
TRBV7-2,ASSSLTSGLWELF
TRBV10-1,ATSRTGGTNEQF
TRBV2,ASKIDRGSVDEQF
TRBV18,ASSFGQGLSYGYT
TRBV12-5,ASGPRQGAFPSSIFGNTIY
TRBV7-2,AISLAGGPTGEPF
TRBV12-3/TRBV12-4,ASSLGGDGYT
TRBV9,ASSPRLAHYNEQF
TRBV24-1,ATSARLAGGPYNEQF
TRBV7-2,ASSLSGSNEQF
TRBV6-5,ASTLGTGELF
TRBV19,ASSTASGNEQF
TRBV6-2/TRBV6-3,ASSYTGDGQPQH
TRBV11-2,ASSQSRGTEAF
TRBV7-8,ASSLARRRETQY
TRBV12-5,ASGLESSNSPLH
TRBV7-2,ASSLGGGRWGNQPQH
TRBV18,ASSPLTGGFGNTIY
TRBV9,ASSEGNMNTEAF